Listed here is a single TCR beta chain. Its specificity is unknown. Germline values: CDR1 GTSNPN, CDR2 SVGIG (reference sequence). Between the trimmed V and J ends, which lost 5 bases and 3 bases, there was a span of 9 bases. This CDR3 is 12 amino acids long. An input of roughly 0.45 to 1 ug of RNA was subjected to reverse transcription using random hexamers. Amplification of TCR beta CDR3 across 54 Vbeta and 13 Jbeta was performed with immunoSEQ multiplex PCR. In TCRdb, the immunoSEQ multiplex PCR reads were re-called with MiXCR into one record per CDR3 protein. The sample has fewer than 60,000 distinct CDR3 sequences, 85% to 95% seen once. This specimen belongs to a study of CD8 T cells in Susac syndrome. Whole-study context: Treatment at blood withdrawal was none, corticosteroids, or intravenous immunoglobulin alone in Susac syndrome patients.

Study-wide points: Detection of Susac-specific public clones gave around 15 in total CD8+ repertoires and 4 or 5 in CD8+ TEMRA repertoires.

The TCR originated in a human donor with Susac syndrome. Specimen: CD8+ T cells from PBMCs. The rearrangement joins TRBV30 to TRBJ2-3; D is undetermined. CDR3 loop: CAWSFGTDTQYF. CDR3 sequence (DNA): TGTGCCTGGTCGTTCGGTACAGATACGCAGTATTTT.